This TCR beta chain was captured by sequencing in a study of T-cell memory formation after mild COVID-19. Only a few counts were recorded for this clonotype. TCRdb passed the 5' RACE reads through MiXCR, listing each CDR3 protein once. The sample contains around 410,000 distinct CDR3 sequences, less than 25% of which appear only once. V was clipped by 2 bases and J by 3 bases, with 10 bases between them. CDR1 is SGHVS and CDR2 is FQNEAQ in the germline V gene. The CDR3 runs to 14 residues. The sample taken for sequencing was PBMCs or a T cell subset sorted from them (not recorded which). This sequence was found in an adult woman who had mild COVID-19 (a few samples of this study predate the infection). Cell type and time point are not known. J is TRBJ1-1 and V is TRBV7-8; D might be TRBD1 (5 bases). CDR3 region: CASSLQGPYTEAFF. The CDR3 nucleotides read TGTGCCAGCAGCTTACAGGGCCCTTACACTGAAGCTTTCTTT.